The 20 T cell receptor beta chains given below trace back to one sample, sequenced in a study of CD8 T cells in Susac syndrome. An amount of RNA that ranged from roughly 0.5 to 1 ug was reverse transcribed with random hexamers. Each CDR3 protein is one row after TCRdb ran MiXCR on the immunoSEQ multiplex PCR reads. The table includes roughly 200,000 distinct CDR3 sequences, approximately 94% detected once. What was sequenced was CD4+ T cells from PBMCs. Every receptor here comes from a human donor in good health.

This clonotype was picked up one time. V gene TRBV3-1 combines with J gene TRBJ2-5; TRBD2 matches at 9 bases. CDR3 size: 15 residues. Germline V lookup: CDR1 LGHDT, CDR2 YNNKEL (reference sequence). Trimming cost V 4 bases and J 7 bases; bases outside gene matches: 10. This CDR3 reads CASSLVGGGDGTQYF. Here the CDR3 DNA reads TGTGCCAGCAGCCTCGTCGGCGGGGGGGATGGGACCCAGTACTTC.

V is TRBV5-1 and J is TRBJ1-5, with 7 positions matching TRBD1. This CDR3 comprises 14 residues. The germline V gene has CDR1 SGHRS and CDR2 YFSETQ. The trim removed 4 bases at V and 4 bases at J, leaving 5 bases unmatched. In DNA, the CDR3 is TGCGCCAGCAGCAAAGGGGGCGGGAATCAGCCCCAGCATTTT. Amino acids: CASSKGGGNQPQHF.

This clonotype was seen once. This chain uses TRBV14 with TRBJ1-1; possibly TRBD1 for D (5 bases). V was clipped by 1 base and J by 3 bases, with 9 bases between them. Germline V gene lookup returns CDR1 SGHDN and CDR2 FVKESK. This CDR3 has 14 amino acids. CDR3 bases: TGTGCCAGCAGCCAAGTTGGGGCTGACACTGAAGCTTTCTTT. Translating it yields CASSQVGADTEAFF.

CDR3 sequence reads: CASSATGGSNQPQHF. CDR3 coding DNA: TGTGCCAGCAGCGCCACAGGGGGAAGCAATCAGCCCCAGCATTTT. The rearrangement joins TRBV7-9 to TRBJ1-5, with 8 bases identical to TRBD1. The J segment lost 1 base and the V segment lost 5 bases, leaving 4 bases of the junction unmatched. The CDR3 extends over 15 amino acids. The germline gives CDR1 SEHNR, CDR2 FQNEAQ (reference sequence).

A single count supports this clonotype. V is TRBV29-1 and J is TRBJ1-2, with 7 bases that match TRBD1. CDR3 size: 13 residues. V lost 7 bases and J lost 2; bases outside the gene matches: 7. Germline V lookup: CDR1 SQVTM, CDR2 ANQGSEA. The CDR3 DNA is TGCAGCGCCGACAGGGATCGGAACTATGGCTACACCTTC. Translating gives CSADRDRNYGYTF.

V usage is TRBV7-8 and J usage is TRBJ1-1; D is possibly TRBD1 (6 bases). Trimming cost V 5 bases and J 1 base, with 14 bases left between them. The CDR3 sequence is 15 residues long. Germline V gene data show CDR1 as SGHVS and CDR2 as FQNEAQ. The CDR3, as DNA: TGTGCCAGCAGCGCACGGGGGGCGGGGAACACTGAAGCTTTCTTT. Its protein is CASSARGAGNTEAFF.

This chain uses TRBV18 with TRBJ1-2; D call uncertain. Between the trimmed V and J ends, which lost 3 bases and 8 bases, there was a span of 16 bases. Germline V gene lookup returns CDR1 KGHSH and CDR2 LQKENI. The CDR3 covers 14 residues. CDR3 region: CASSPAAQNRGYTF. The CDR3 DNA reads TGTGCCAGCTCACCGGCCGCTCAGAATAGAGGCTACACCTTC.

This clonotype was picked up a small number of times. V usage is TRBV14 and J usage is TRBJ1-2; TRBD1 matches 10 bases. In germline, CDR1 is SGHDN, CDR2 FVKESK. This CDR3 region has 15 residues. V was pared by 3 bases and J by 4 bases, with 5 bases of the junction left unmatched. CDR3 coding DNA: TGTGCCAGCAGCCAGGGACAGGGGAGAAGCTATGGCTACACCTTC. It translates to CASSQGQGRSYGYTF.

This chain connects TRBV9 to TRBJ1-5, with D perhaps TRBD1 (6 bases). Germline assignment: CDR1 SGDLS and CDR2 YYNGEE. Trimming removed 0 bases from V and 7 bases from J, with 14 bases in between. The CDR3 has 15 residues. The CDR3 here is CASSVGGGMLQPQHF. CDR3 nucleotide sequence: TGTGCCAGCAGCGTAGGCGGGGGCATGTTGCAGCCCCAGCATTTT.

The chain recombines TRBV20-1 with TRBJ1-5, with D unresolved. Trimming shortened V by 0 bases and J by 0 bases, and 9 bases separated the two germline ends. The CDR3 contains 15 residues. The germline V gene encodes CDR1 DFQATT and CDR2 SNEGSKA (reference sequence). CDR3: CSARDPFHSNQPQHF. In nucleotides, the CDR3 is TGCAGTGCTAGAGATCCCTTCCATAGCAATCAGCCCCAGCATTTT.

This chain links TRBV9 with TRBJ2-1; D is unresolved. Germline V gene sequence: CDR1 SGDLS, CDR2 YYNGEE. V shed 0 bases and J shed 8 bases, with 9 bases lying between them. The CDR3 contains 13 residues. The CDR3: CASSVEVGYEQFF. The CDR3 nucleotides read TGTGCCAGCAGCGTAGAGGTAGGGTATGAGCAGTTCTTC.

This clonotype was found a few times. The chain links TRBV7-9 to TRBJ2-7; D ambiguous. The V end was cut by 4 bases, the J end by 3 bases, with 10 bases between. CDR1 and CDR2 (germline): SEHNR, FQNEAQ (reference sequence). The CDR3 is made up of 13 amino acids. The CDR3 DNA reads as TGTGCCAGCAGCTCCGGGTTGGTCTACGAGCAGTACTTC. Its protein is CASSSGLVYEQYF.

The table lists this clonotype with a count of one. This rearrangement joins TRBV5-6 to TRBJ2-5, with TRBD2 identical over 9 bases. The germline V gene has CDR1 SGHDT and CDR2 YYEEEE. Trimming at V came to 2 bases and at J to 1 base, leaving 6 bases not matched to a gene. This CDR3 has 16 amino acids. The CDR3 nucleotides are TGTGCCAGCAGCTTACCAAGCGGGGGGATCCAAGAGACCCAGTACTTC. Translation: CASSLPSGGIQETQYF.

V and J are TRBV11-2 and TRBJ1-4; D gene ambiguous. Germline loops: CDR1 SGHAT, CDR2 FQNNGV. The CDR3 sequence is 17 residues long. The V end lost 0 bases, the J end lost 5 bases, and 16 bases lay between the germline ends. CDR3 sequence reads: CASSLDHLLLRNEKLFF. In nucleotides, the CDR3 is TGTGCCAGCAGCTTAGATCATCTGTTACTGAGGAATGAAAAACTGTTTTTT.

The genes are TRBV24-1 and TRBJ2-3; perhaps D is TRBD1 or TRBD2 (5 bases each). The CDR3 contains 16 residues. The germline CDR1 and CDR2 sequences are KGHDR and SFDVKD. Trimming left V 3 bases short and J 0 bases short, with 12 bases between. The CDR3 region has the DNA TGTGCCACCAGTGATCGGGGCTCCCCTAGCACAGATACGCAGTATTTT. Protein sequence: CATSDRGSPSTDTQYF.

The genes are TRBV30 and TRBJ1-5; possible D gene TRBD1, 5 bases. CDR1 is GTSNPN and CDR2 is SVGIG in the germline V gene (reference sequence). The CDR3 is 13 amino acids. The ends were cut back, 3 bases at V and 5 bases at J, with 11 bases in the middle. The CDR3 DNA follows: TGTGCCTGGAGGTCGGGGGATCATCAGCCCCAGCATTTT. It specifies CAWRSGDHQPQHF.

This clonotype has a single count. This chain connects TRBV5-6 to TRBJ1-1; the D is unclear. CDR1 is SGHDT, CDR2 YYEEEE, per germline. The CDR3 consists of 16 residues. The V end lost 3 bases, the J end lost 4 bases, and 19 bases lay between the germline ends. CDR3 coding DNA: TGTGCCAGCAGCTCCCCGGGCCGCTTCATGGGCACTGAAGCTTTCTTT. This gives the protein CASSSPGRFMGTEAFF.

J is TRBJ2-7 and V is TRBV11-2, with D perhaps matching TRBD2 (5 bases). This CDR3 spans 12 amino acids. The V end was cut by 2 bases, the J end by 11 bases, with 13 bases between. Germline-derived CDR1 and CDR2 are SGHAT and FQNNGV. The CDR3 sequence is CASSLFPGREYF. The CDR3, as DNA: TGTGCCAGCAGCTTATTCCCGGGAAGGGAGTACTTC. The full variable domain, rest sourced from reference TRBV11-2 and TRBJ2-7, is EAGVAQSPRYKIIEKRQSVAFWCNPISGHATLYWYQQILGQGPKLLIQFQNNGVVDDSQLPKDRFSAERLKGVDSTLKIQPAKLEDSAVYLCASSLFPGREYFGPGTRLTVT.

This chain joins TRBV7-8 and TRBJ2-3, with 11 bases lining up with TRBD2. The germline V gene encodes CDR1 SGHVS and CDR2 FQNEAQ. Unmatched junction bases numbered 7, after V lost 5 bases and J lost 3 bases. The CDR3 has 16 amino acids. CDR3 nucleotide sequence: TGTGCCAGCAGCGGACCTAGCGGGGGGTCGACAGATACGCAGTATTTT. The encoded protein is CASSGPSGGSTDTQYF.

J is TRBJ1-1 and V is TRBV6-2 or TRBV6-3; unclear D gene. The CDR3 contains 15 residues. V shed 2 bases and J shed 4 bases, with 14 bases lying between them. Germline CDR1 is MNHEY and CDR2 is SVGEGT. Here the CDR3 DNA reads TGTGCCAGCAGTTACGGTCACGGAGCGGGCACTGAAGCTTTCTTT. As protein: CASSYGHGAGTEAFF.